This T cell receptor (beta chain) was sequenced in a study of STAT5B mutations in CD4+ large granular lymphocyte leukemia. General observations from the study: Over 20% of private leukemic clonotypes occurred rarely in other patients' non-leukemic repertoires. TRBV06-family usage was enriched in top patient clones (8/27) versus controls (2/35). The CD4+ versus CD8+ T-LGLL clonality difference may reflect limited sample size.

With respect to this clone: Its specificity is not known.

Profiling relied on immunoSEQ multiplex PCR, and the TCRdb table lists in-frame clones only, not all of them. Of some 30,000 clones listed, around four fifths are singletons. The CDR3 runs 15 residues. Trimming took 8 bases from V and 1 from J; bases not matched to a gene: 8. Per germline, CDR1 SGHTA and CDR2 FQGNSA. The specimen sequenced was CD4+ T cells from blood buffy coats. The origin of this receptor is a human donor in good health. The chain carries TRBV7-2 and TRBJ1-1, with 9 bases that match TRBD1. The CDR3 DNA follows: TGTGCCAGCGGACTGCCGGGACAGGGGAACACTGAAGCTTTCTTT. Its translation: CASGLPGQGNTEAFF.